This record looks at one T cell receptor (beta chain) sequence and its context. The data were taken from a study of control samples from healthy donors and cancer patients. TCRdb's table, derived via immunoSEQ multiplex PCR, lists solely in-frame clones and lacks some. The sample contains fewer than 70,000 clones, 84% of which appear only once. From germline, CDR1 is MNHNY and CDR2 SVGAGI (reference sequence). The V end lost 5 bases, the J end lost 4 bases, and 13 bases lay between the germline ends. This CDR3 contains 14 residues. This chain joins TRBV6-6 and TRBJ2-3; D may be TRBD1 (6 bases). Sequencing was done on a sample of PBMCs. The sequence came from a woman aged 45 to 65 with lung cancer. The CDR3 nucleotides read TGTGCCAGCAGTGGACAGTGGGAGCCAGATACGCAGTATTTT. Its translation: CASSGQWEPDTQYF.